This TCR beta chain came from a study of blood T cell repertoires in COVID-19. Study background: Donors in the United States, Italy and Spain gave samples during acute or convalescent COVID-19. From T cells, B-cell-depleted T cells, or PBMCs came the material, which was cDNA or gDNA.

Original processing methods: Quantification of nucleated cells was approximated via reference gene primer amplification. Clones were sequenced by immunoSEQ multiplex PCR, and TCRdb holds only the in-frame ones, with some missing. D and trimming were read from the DNA, whereas the V and J calls and clone size are those reported in that table. There are 200,000 to 300,000 clones in the sample; around 85% occur only once, and just under 6.5% lies in the top ten. Trimming left V 0 bases short and J 5 bases short, with 16 bases between. The CDR3 sequence is 16 residues long. Germline-derived CDR1 and CDR2 are LGHDT and YNNKEL (reference sequence).

V usage is TRBV3-1 (or the pseudogene TRBV3-2) and J usage is TRBJ1-1; D not certain. The sequence was obtained from a woman aged 60-75 years with active or convalescent COVID-19. The specimen sequenced was peripheral blood. Written as DNA, the CDR3 is TGTGCCAGCAGCCAAGACATGGAGGGAATAAGAACTGAAGCTTTCTTT. Translation: CASSQDMEGIRTEAFF.